This TCR beta chain appears in the sequencing data of a study of identical twins (TCRdb year 2016). About the full investigation: To test whether fetal clonotypes persist, this study deep-sequenced TCR alpha and beta repertoires from monozygotic twins, from unrelated adults of various ages, and from cord blood. To rule out contamination, replicate twin experiments were performed at different times with different library preparation protocols.

With regard to this clonotype: No cognate antigen has been identified for it. Base qualities are not provided; no much larger clone lies one nucleotide away.

Every donor in the study was a healthy Caucasian. Three pairs of female monozygotic twins, all aged about 18 to 30 years, made up the twin cohort. Peripheral blood mononuclear cells were used as the source from which RNA for TCR libraries was isolated. Broad study findings and their caveats: In monozygotic twins, recombination models systematically underestimated out-of-frame TCR alpha sharing, but the models matched the sharing seen between unrelated individuals. Because the same donors could not be followed over many years, the conclusions depended on cross-sectional statistical analysis. Excess twin sharing in beta out-of-frame sequences was weaker because fewer shared sequences lowered the signal-to-noise ratio. Compared with coincidental sharing between unrelated individuals, out-of-frame TCR alpha sequences shared between twins showed an excess of sequences with low generation probability. Zero-insertion analyses could be partly confounded by invariant T cells such as MAIT and iNKT, although diverse VJ usage argued against such confounding for most clonotypes. Abundant cord blood beta clonotypes carried fewer insertions; young adult naive repertoires showed a weaker similar trend, while memory repertoires showed none.

Libraries were made using 5' RACE. The instrument was an Illumina HiSeq 2000. A universal primer binding site was introduced by template switching, and a unique molecular identifier was present in the final cDNA, enabling accurate counting of TCR cDNA molecules. Specific primers in the conserved constant-segment region were used to synthesize first-strand cDNA for the TCR alpha and beta chains. To control for contamination, each cDNA library was double barcoded with a SMART-Mk sample barcode plus Illumina barcodes. TruSeq adapter sequences and Illumina sample barcodes were added in two successive PCR steps. TCR alpha and beta cDNA libraries were sequenced on the Illumina HiSeq platform with custom primers. From the authors' description of their analysis: Unique molecular identifiers were extracted from raw reads with MiGEC, and CDR3 positions were determined with MiXCR. For each individual, recombination models were inferred using an EM algorithm with the repgenHMM and IGoR tools. Shared clonotypes were analyzed with the tcR package in R, and sharing was normalized by the product of cloneset sizes. To study raw recombination free of thymic and clonal selection effects, out-of-frame nonproductive sequences were analyzed. Starting from the raw public reads, TCRdb applied fastp trimming at Q25, assembled clones with MiXCR and retained in-frame beta chains. Duplicate CDR3 protein sequences are folded into a single record with the most common DNA and genes. These V and J calls are TCRdb output, not the study's own analysis. This sample lists some 760,000 distinct CDR3 sequences; around a sixth were detected once. Together, the top ten hold about an eighth of the sample.

The CDR3 contains 13 residues, cysteine and phenylalanine counted. Left in the record is the CDR3 DNA by itself, 39 bases read in frame from the first base. CDR1 is given as SGHRS and CDR2 as YFSETQ, both from the germline V gene. V drops 4 bases and J drops 4 bases, leaving 9 bases in between. This sample also appeared in a second study, on T cells expressing NK-cell markers. As the second paper documents: Fewer than ten donors provided sorted CD3+CD56+NKG2C+, CD3+CD56+NKG2C- and CD3+CD56-NKG2C+ T-cell subsets, whose TCR beta-chain repertoires were profiled. Among the eight sequenced donors, seven were HCMV-seropositive and one was HCMV-seronegative. In several experiments an anti-gammadeltaTCR antibody was added to restrict sorting to alphabetaTCR-expressing T cells. In over 5 donors, the dominant CD3+CD56+NKG2C+ clonotypes were among the top 10 CD8+ clonotypes and accounted for roughly 1.0-8% of CD8+ T cells. Those dominant clonotypes were again the most abundant among CD3+CD56-NKG2C+ cells in several donors, at about 25-65%. Whether the expanded NKG2C-expressing T cell clones were specific for HCMV antigens was left unclear. All eight donors whose samples were sequenced were randomly selected healthy volunteers, three of them men and five women. To determine HCMV serostatus, a commercial ELISA kit was used to detect HCMV-specific IgG in serum. For several donors, bulk peripheral blood T-cell repertoires were also sequenced from unsorted PBMC. MIGEC handled demultiplexing of the reads and grouping by UMI, while MiTCR was used to assemble and quantify clonotypes. To exclude erroneous sequences, any TCR cDNA sequence not supported by at least two reads was discarded. The tcR package was used for downstream repertoire analysis, and clonotypes were matched between fractions using CDR3 nucleotide sequence together with V segment. VDJmatch was used to annotate antigen specificity against VDJdb, with one amino acid substitution in CDR3 permitted.

The sample was PBMCs. This sequence was found in a woman aged 18-30 years in good health. The chain is encoded by TRBV5-1 joined to TRBJ1-5, and the D gene may be TRBD1, 6 bases matching. Read as DNA, the sequence is TGCGCCAGCAGCAGGGGGACGAATCAGCCCCAGCATTTT. Protein translation: CASSRGTNQPQHF.